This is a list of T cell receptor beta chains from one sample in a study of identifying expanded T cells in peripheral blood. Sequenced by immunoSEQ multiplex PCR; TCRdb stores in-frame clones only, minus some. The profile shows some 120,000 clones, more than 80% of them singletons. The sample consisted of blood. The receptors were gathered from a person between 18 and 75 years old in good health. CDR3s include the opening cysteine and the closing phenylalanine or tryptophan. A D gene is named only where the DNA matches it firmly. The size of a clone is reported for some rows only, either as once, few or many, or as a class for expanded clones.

cdr3_aa: CASSPTVNSYNEQFF
cdr3_nt: TGCGCCAGCAGCCCGACAGTCAACTCCTACAATGAGCAGTTCTTC
clone_size: NA
j_call: TRBJ2-1
v_call: TRBV5-1
d_call: NA

cdr3_aa: CASSVGGGNNEQFF
cdr3_nt: TGTGCCAGCAGCGTCGGTGGGGGAAACAATGAGCAGTTCTTC
clone_size: once
j_call: TRBJ2-1
v_call: TRBV9
d_call: NA

cdr3_aa: CASSYSQAYEQYF
cdr3_nt: TGTGCCAGCAGTTACTCACAGGCCTACGAGCAGTACTTC
clone_size: NA
j_call: TRBJ2-7
v_call: TRBV6-5
d_call: NA

cdr3_aa: CASSPAGATDTQYF
cdr3_nt: TGCGCCAGCAGCCCCGCGGGGGCGACAGATACGCAGTATTTT
clone_size: NA
j_call: TRBJ2-3
v_call: TRBV5-1
d_call: NA

cdr3_aa: CASIGPTRAPSTDTQYF
cdr3_nt: TGTGCCAGCATTGGTCCTACGCGGGCCCCTAGCACAGATACGCAGTATTTT
clone_size: once
j_call: TRBJ2-3
v_call: TRBV9
d_call: NA

cdr3_aa: CASSVEGEQPQHF
cdr3_nt: TGTGCCAGCAGCGTAGAGGGTGAGCAGCCCCAGCATTTT
clone_size: NA
j_call: TRBJ1-5
v_call: TRBV9
d_call: NA

cdr3_aa: CASRWDRYTDTQYF
cdr3_nt: TGTGCCAGCAGGTGGGACAGATACACAGATACGCAGTATTTT
clone_size: once
j_call: TRBJ2-3
v_call: TRBV6-1
d_call: TRBD1

cdr3_aa: CAWSVALTDTQYF
cdr3_nt: TGTGCCTGGAGTGTAGCTTTGACAGATACGCAGTATTTT
clone_size: NA
j_call: TRBJ2-3
v_call: TRBV30
d_call: NA

cdr3_aa: CASSLAQGQNEKLFF
cdr3_nt: TGTGCCAGCAGCTTGGCACAGGGGCAAAATGAAAAACTGTTTTTT
clone_size: NA
j_call: TRBJ1-4
v_call: TRBV5-4
d_call: TRBD1

cdr3_aa: CASRDRGPFDQPQHF
cdr3_nt: TGTGCCAGCAGGGACAGGGGCCCCTTTGATCAGCCCCAGCATTTT
clone_size: NA
j_call: TRBJ1-5
v_call: TRBV2
d_call: TRBD1

cdr3_aa: CASSPRYEQYF
cdr3_nt: TGTGCCAGCAGTCCCCGCTACGAGCAGTACTTC
clone_size: once
j_call: TRBJ2-7
v_call: TRBV7-2
d_call: NA

cdr3_aa: CASSTKDRLGVGYTF
cdr3_nt: TGTGCCAGCAGCACGAAAGACAGGTTAGGGGTTGGCTACACCTTC
clone_size: NA
j_call: TRBJ1-2
v_call: TRBV7-2
d_call: NA

cdr3_aa: CASSQRQGINTGELFF
cdr3_nt: TGCGCCAGCAGCCAAAGACAGGGTATCAACACCGGGGAGCTGTTTTTT
clone_size: NA
j_call: TRBJ2-2
v_call: TRBV5-1
d_call: TRBD1

cdr3_aa: CASRALGLTTGIGNTIYF
cdr3_nt: TGTGCCAGCAGGGCCCTAGGACTGACGACGGGGATCGGGAACACCATATATTTT
clone_size: NA
j_call: TRBJ1-3
v_call: TRBV11-2
d_call: NA

cdr3_aa: CASSEGISRNTEAFF
cdr3_nt: TGTGCCAGCAGTGAGGGAATTTCGAGGAACACTGAAGCTTTCTTT
clone_size: NA
j_call: TRBJ1-1
v_call: TRBV2
d_call: NA

cdr3_aa: CASSQSRGYTEAFF
cdr3_nt: TGTGCCAGCAGCCAATCCAGGGGGTACACTGAAGCTTTCTTT
clone_size: NA
j_call: TRBJ1-1
v_call: TRBV14
d_call: TRBD1

cdr3_aa: CASSLGTGRREQYF
cdr3_nt: TGCGCCAGCAGCTTGGGGACAGGCCGACGGGAGCAGTACTTC
clone_size: NA
j_call: TRBJ2-7
v_call: TRBV5-1
d_call: TRBD1

cdr3_aa: CASSLMAGRNTGELFF
cdr3_nt: TGTGCCAGCAGTTTAATGGCAGGGCGGAACACCGGGGAGCTGTTTTTT
clone_size: NA
j_call: TRBJ2-2
v_call: TRBV27
d_call: NA

cdr3_aa: CASRAGTDYGYTF
cdr3_nt: TGTGCCAGCAGAGCCGGGACAGACTATGGCTACACCTTC
clone_size: few
j_call: TRBJ1-2
v_call: TRBV28
d_call: TRBD1

cdr3_aa: CASSFPGQGAYMTQYF
cdr3_nt: TGTGCCAGCAGTTTTCCGGGACAGGGGGCTTACATGACCCAGTACTTC
clone_size: NA
j_call: TRBJ2-5
v_call: TRBV6-6
d_call: TRBD1

cdr3_aa: CASSRNGGKDEKLFF
cdr3_nt: TGTGCCAGCTCACGGAACGGGGGAAAAGATGAAAAACTGTTTTTT
clone_size: NA
j_call: TRBJ1-4
v_call: TRBV18
d_call: NA

cdr3_aa: CASSHPADKGSYEQYF
cdr3_nt: TGTGCCAGCAGCCATCCCGCCGATAAGGGTTCCTACGAGCAGTACTTC
clone_size: NA
j_call: TRBJ2-7
v_call: TRBV14
d_call: NA

cdr3_aa: CASSLYYTDTQYF
cdr3_nt: TGTGCCAGCAGTCTATATTACACAGATACGCAGTATTTT
clone_size: NA
j_call: TRBJ2-3
v_call: TRBV6-1
d_call: NA

cdr3_aa: CATSREPTGVQYF
cdr3_nt: TGTGCCACCAGCAGAGAACCAACAGGCGTGCAGTACTTC
clone_size: NA
j_call: TRBJ2-7
v_call: TRBV15
d_call: NA

cdr3_aa: CASSLYFSSGTHRYGYTF
cdr3_nt: TGTGCCAGCAGTTTATATTTCTCGTCAGGGACCCATCGCTATGGCTACACCTTC
clone_size: NA
j_call: TRBJ1-2
v_call: TRBV27
d_call: NA

cdr3_aa: CAISEVAGGRKPQHF
cdr3_nt: TGTGCCATCAGTGAGGTAGCAGGGGGTAGGAAGCCCCAGCATTTT
clone_size: NA
j_call: TRBJ1-5
v_call: TRBV10-3
d_call: TRBD1

cdr3_aa: CSVRGWGSAEAFF
cdr3_nt: TGCAGCGTTCGGGGTTGGGGGAGCGCTGAAGCTTTCTTT
clone_size: NA
j_call: TRBJ1-1
v_call: TRBV29-1
d_call: NA

cdr3_aa: CASSLVPGRQPQHF
cdr3_nt: TGTGCCAGCAGCTTAGTCCCAGGGCGACAGCCCCAGCATTTT
clone_size: NA
j_call: TRBJ1-5
v_call: TRBV11-2
d_call: NA

cdr3_aa: CAVKRGSSYEQYF
cdr3_nt: TGTGCCGTCAAGAGGGGGAGCTCCTACGAGCAGTACTTC
clone_size: NA
j_call: TRBJ2-7
v_call: TRBV7-2
d_call: NA

cdr3_aa: CASSIVTTGGYGYTF
cdr3_nt: TGTGCCAGTAGTATAGTCACGACAGGGGGCTATGGCTACACCTTC
clone_size: NA
j_call: TRBJ1-2
v_call: TRBV19
d_call: TRBD1

cdr3_aa: CASSLGGVWGTGGSYEQYF
cdr3_nt: TGTGCCAGCAGTTTAGGTGGGGTGTGGGGGACAGGGGGCTCCTACGAGCAGTACTTC
clone_size: NA
j_call: TRBJ2-7
v_call: TRBV27
d_call: TRBD1

cdr3_aa: CASSLRGRVANIQYF
cdr3_nt: TGTGCCAGCAGCTTACGGGGTCGGGTGGCAAACATTCAGTACTTC
clone_size: once
j_call: TRBJ2-4
v_call: TRBV13
d_call: NA

cdr3_aa: CASRRLGAASTNTGELFF
cdr3_nt: TGTGCCAGCAGGCGGCTTGGGGCAGCTTCTACGAACACCGGGGAGCTGTTTTTT
clone_size: NA
j_call: TRBJ2-2
v_call: TRBV28
d_call: NA

cdr3_aa: CASRERLISNQPQHF
cdr3_nt: TGTGCCAGCAGAGAACGACTCATTAGCAATCAGCCCCAGCATTTT
clone_size: NA
j_call: TRBJ1-5
v_call: TRBV6-6
d_call: NA

cdr3_aa: CASRGANTEAFF
cdr3_nt: TGTGCCAGCAGAGGGGCCAACACTGAAGCTTTCTTT
clone_size: NA
j_call: TRBJ1-1
v_call: TRBV9
d_call: NA

cdr3_aa: CASSLAGRIPNEKLFF
cdr3_nt: TGTGCCAGCAGCTTAGCGGGCAGGATTCCAAATGAAAAACTGTTTTTT
clone_size: NA
j_call: TRBJ1-4
v_call: TRBV7-8
d_call: NA

cdr3_aa: CASSLGGGAYEQFF
cdr3_nt: TGTGCCAGCAGCTTAGGTGGGGGGGCCTATGAGCAGTTCTTC
clone_size: NA
j_call: TRBJ2-1
v_call: TRBV7-9
d_call: NA

cdr3_aa: CASTLPSGQGYGYTF
cdr3_nt: TGTGCCAGCACTTTACCCTCCGGACAGGGATATGGCTACACCTTC
clone_size: NA
j_call: TRBJ1-2
v_call: TRBV7-2
d_call: TRBD1

cdr3_aa: CAWGQDSNEQFF
cdr3_nt: TGTGCCTGGGGCCAAGACAGCAATGAGCAGTTCTTC
clone_size: NA
j_call: TRBJ2-1
v_call: TRBV30
d_call: NA

cdr3_aa: CASSRGIGDEKLFF
cdr3_nt: TGTGCCAGCTCCCGAGGGATAGGGGATGAAAAACTGTTTTTT
clone_size: NA
j_call: TRBJ1-4
v_call: TRBV7-9
d_call: NA

cdr3_aa: CASSSQGKLRNTEAFF
cdr3_nt: TGTGCCAGCAGTTCACAGGGGAAACTACGCAACACTGAAGCTTTCTTT
clone_size: NA
j_call: TRBJ1-1
v_call: TRBV6-5
d_call: TRBD1

cdr3_aa: CASSLWDRSTDTQYF
cdr3_nt: TGCGCCAGCAGCTTATGGGACCGTAGCACAGATACGCAGTATTTT
clone_size: NA
j_call: TRBJ2-3
v_call: TRBV5-1
d_call: NA

cdr3_aa: CASSYSPEGPTEAFF
cdr3_nt: TGTGCCAGCAGCTATTCCCCTGAGGGGCCCACTGAAGCTTTCTTT
clone_size: NA
j_call: TRBJ1-1
v_call: TRBV9
d_call: NA

cdr3_aa: CASRGQGFHEQYF
cdr3_nt: TGCGCCAGCAGGGGACAGGGTTTTCACGAGCAGTACTTC
clone_size: NA
j_call: TRBJ2-7
v_call: TRBV5-1
d_call: TRBD1

cdr3_aa: CASSVGMWDIQYF
cdr3_nt: TGTGCCAGCAGCGTGGGGATGTGGGACATTCAGTACTTC
clone_size: NA
j_call: TRBJ2-4
v_call: TRBV9
d_call: NA